These T cell receptor beta chains were read from a single sample in a study. TCRdb processed the RT-PCR reads anew with MiXCR; each CDR3 protein has one entry. The profile covers 550,000 to 750,000 distinct CDR3 sequences, with 11% to 15% appearing a single time and 3% to 4.5% taken by the ten largest. The specimen was memory CD4+ T cells from blood. These receptors were taken from a female donor in good health, serving as a healthy control. CDR3s include the opening cysteine and the closing phenylalanine or tryptophan. Each record gives: J gene, V gene, CDR3 protein.

TRBJ2-3	TRBV4-3	CASSQGGLAGGFTDTQYF
TRBJ2-3	TRBV5-1	CASSLALTSGSGTDTQYF
TRBJ2-5	TRBV10-3	CAISESRTAQETQYF
TRBJ1-5	TRBV20-1	CSAWDSSNQPQHF
TRBJ2-7	TRBV6-1	CASISTSATYEQYF
TRBJ1-5	TRBV5-6	CASSLYGTGSNQPQHF
TRBJ2-7	TRBV6-6	CASSYYRGSYEQYF
TRBJ1-1	TRBV29-1	CSVGHGALNTEAFF
TRBJ2-5	TRBV3-1	CASSRTDRGDRTQYF
TRBJ1-4	TRBV12-3/TRBV12-4	CASSYGTPDQEKLFF
TRBJ1-1	TRBV6-6	CASSRSSFHTEAFF
TRBJ2-2	TRBV5-1	CASSPQGSNTGELFF
TRBJ2-1	TRBV28	CASSRTGLGQYEQFF
TRBJ2-2	TRBV10-3	CAIGRQGPQTGELFF
TRBJ1-3	TRBV12-3/TRBV12-4	CASSTTGATGNTIYF
TRBJ1-4	TRBV27	CASSLNRVGEKLFF
TRBJ2-1	TRBV5-1	CASSVQGADNEQFF
TRBJ2-6	TRBV5-1	CASSSRQGANVLTF
TRBJ1-4	TRBV7-2	CASSAVGQGAGEKLFF
TRBJ1-2	TRBV10-3	CAISDSRDRASANYGYTF
TRBJ1-3	TRBV7-2	CASSLALPPGNTIYF
TRBJ2-7	TRBV10-3	CAISESTGVAYEQYF
TRBJ2-1	TRBV5-1	CASSLRAGPGNHEQFF
TRBJ1-6	TRBV6-5	CASSYGGTAVSLHF
TRBJ2-3	TRBV28	CASSLPAGGTDTQYF
TRBJ2-3	TRBV7-3	CASSLNGLNTDTQYF
TRBJ1-5	TRBV10-3	CAISEGTGTGGNQPQHF
TRBJ2-1	TRBV20-1	CSGPYGLAVVSYNEQFF
TRBJ2-7	TRBV20-1	CSARIGMSSYEQYF
TRBJ2-7	TRBV7-2	CASRSTSEQYF
TRBJ2-2	TRBV5-1	CASSLEGQGSGELFF
TRBJ1-1	TRBV20-1	CSAQRSGTEAFF
TRBJ2-1	TRBV12-3/TRBV12-4	CASTPTRDLLNEQFF
TRBJ1-2	TRBV5-1	CASSLDNNYGYTF
TRBJ2-3	TRBV9	CASSPLGGGDTQYF
TRBJ1-1	TRBV5-1	CASSATSVGFTEAFF
TRBJ2-7	TRBV20-1	CSVIGAGANYEQYF
TRBJ2-7	TRBV7-8	CASSSVPSGARAYF
TRBJ2-7	TRBV5-1	CASRLGGREYEQYF
TRBJ2-3	TRBV20-1	CSALGVTSADTQYF
TRBJ2-5	TRBV6-6	CASSWGPSAGGYGETQYF
TRBJ2-1	TRBV20-1	CSAAGLPGEQFF
TRBJ1-5	TRBV6-1	CASRALGGSNQPQHF
TRBJ2-3	TRBV7-2	CASSFTSGSQDTQYF
TRBJ2-7	TRBV12-3/TRBV12-4	CASSFGGGRYEQYF
TRBJ1-1	TRBV30	CAWSGQWGTEAFF
TRBJ1-1	TRBV28	CASKQYLLEAFF
TRBJ2-3	TRBV28	CASSLGVNRVHTDTQYF
TRBJ2-3	TRBV4-1	CASSQDHSTDTQYF
TRBJ1-2	TRBV5-1	CASSLGTAQLVLGYGYTF
TRBJ2-6	TRBV24-1	CATSETTGSGANVLTF
TRBJ2-2	TRBV11-2	CASSSRAGQGRSGELFF
TRBJ2-5	TRBV7-2	CASSLGLAGGGQETQYF
TRBJ2-7	TRBV10-3	CAISPTNLGADEQYF
TRBJ1-1	TRBV6-1	CASSEAYTEAFF